The entry that follows covers one T cell receptor beta chain sequence. This entry comes from a study of blood T cell repertoires in COVID-19. Whole-study context: Sample material is recorded as cDNA or gDNA derived from T cells, B-cell-depleted T cells, or PBMCs.

In germline, CDR1 is SEHNR, CDR2 FQNEAQ (reference sequence). The J segment lost 1 base and the V segment lost 2 bases, leaving 7 bases of the junction unmatched. This CDR3 is built from 16 residues. Profiled with immunoSEQ multiplex PCR; TCRdb holds only in-frame clones, not every one. The profile shows under 150,000 clones, approximately 87% of them singletons. The source of this sequence is a man aged 45 to 65 in a cohort exposed to, infected with or recovered from COVID-19 (not recorded which). Sequenced material: PBMCs or T cells enriched from blood (not recorded which). The chain combines TRBV7-9 with TRBJ1-2, with TRBD1 identical over 7 bases. The chain's CDR3 is CASSLWVGQDNYGYTF. CDR3 nucleotides: TGTGCCAGCAGCTTATGGGTCGGACAGGATAACTATGGCTACACCTTC. Full variable domain (rest looked up from reference TRBV7-9 and TRBJ1-2): DTGVSQNPRHKITKRGQNVTFRCDPISEHNRLYWYRQTLGQGPEFLTYFQNEAQLEKSRLLSDRFSAERPKGSFSTLEIQRTEQGDSAMYLCASSLWVGQDNYGYTFGSGTRLTVV.